One and the same sample provided the 25 T cell receptor beta chains below, sequenced in a study of Graves' ophthalmopathy and Graves' hyperthyroidism. Using RNA transcripts, the TCR beta CDR3 regions were amplified. HTBI primers primed a first-round RT-PCR, and a second-round multiplex PCR followed. One entry per CDR3 protein results from TCRdb running MiXCR on the multiplex PCR reads. The data hold approximately 1.2 million distinct CDR3 sequences, with roughly two fifths observed a single time. Specimen: peripheral blood or thyroid tissue (not recorded which). The receptors stem from an adult man with Graves' hyperthyroidism.

The CDR3 DNA reads TGTGCCACCCACTTTGGGGGGGGGATACAGACCCAGTACTTC. Residues: CATHFGGGIQTQYF. The chain recombines TRBV10-3 with TRBJ2-5; TRBD2 matches at 7 bases. The CDR3 spans 14 residues. The trim removed 10 bases at V and 6 bases at J, leaving 14 bases unmatched. The V gene's germline CDR1 is ENHRY and CDR2 SYGVKD.

This clonotype has only one observation. A much larger clone differs by one base, so this may be a read error. This chain joins TRBV2 and TRBJ1-1; D uncertain. Germline CDR1 and CDR2: SNHLY and FYNNEI. The CDR3 has 14 amino acids. Between the trimmed V and J ends, which lost 3 bases and 1 base, there was a span of 9 bases. The CDR3 DNA reads as TGTGCCAGCAGTGACCCCTTTGGGAACACTGAAGCTTTCTTT. This codes for CASSDPFGNTEAFF.

This chain uses TRBV9 with TRBJ2-2; 7 bases are shared with TRBD2. J was trimmed by 1 base and V by 6 bases; bases with no gene match: 15. The CDR3 extends over 18 amino acids. Germline CDR1 is SGDLS and CDR2 is YYNGEE. The CDR3 spells CASKGSLAGAQNTGELFF. CDR3 DNA: TGTGCCAGCAAAGGTAGCCTGGCGGGAGCGCAGAACACCGGGGAGCTGTTTTTT.

This CDR3 is CASSHSFDEQYF. DNA of the CDR3: TGTGCCAGCAGCCACTCCTTCGACGAGCAGTACTTC. This rearrangement joins TRBV14 to TRBJ2-7, with unresolved D. In germline, CDR1 is SGHDN, CDR2 FVKESK. This CDR3 is built from 12 residues. The V gene lost 3 bases and the J gene lost 5 bases, with 8 bases spanning the gap.

This chain uses TRBV5-4 with TRBJ2-3, with a tentative D call TRBD2 (6 bases). Germline loops: CDR1 SGHNT, CDR2 YYREEE (reference sequence). Trimming took off 0 bases at V and 5 bases at J, with 10 bases between the two ends. This CDR3 region has 14 residues. The DNA of the CDR3 is TGTGCCAGCAGCTTGGGGGGGACTCGAGATACGCAGTATTTT. Translating gives CASSLGGTRDTQYF.

V and J are TRBV4-3 and TRBJ2-7; D is unresolved. Germline V lookup: CDR1 LGHNA, CDR2 YSLEER. Trimming shortened V by 1 base and J by 7 bases, and 14 bases separated the two germline ends. The CDR3 contains 14 residues. The CDR3 here is CASSQAPRHNEQYF. CDR3 DNA sequence: TGCGCCAGCAGCCAAGCGCCCCGACACAATGAGCAGTACTTC.

The chain uses TRBV7-3 and TRBJ1-5; D might be TRBD1 (5 bases). The CDR3 contains 14 residues. Germline V gene lookup returns CDR1 SGHTA and CDR2 FQGTGA. The V end was cut by 5 bases, the J end by 6 bases, with 14 bases between. The CDR3: CASSLQQGGQPQHF. The CDR3 bases are TGTGCCAGCAGCCTCCAGCAGGGCGGTCAGCCCCAGCATTTT.

This clonotype was seen at least ten times. The gene calls are TRBV7-2 and TRBJ2-7, with a tentative D call TRBD1 (6 bases). CDR1 is SGHTA, CDR2 FQGNSA, per germline. CDR3 length equals 14 residues. Trimming removed 8 bases at V and 4 bases at J, with 18 bases between. The CDR3 DNA follows: TGTGCCAGCGGCATAGCTACAGGGCAGTACGAGCAGTACTTC. Its translation is CASGIATGQYEQYF. The full variable domain, in which reference TRBV7-2 and TRBJ2-7 provide the parts outside the CDR3, is GAGVSQSPSNKVTEKGKDVELRCDPISGHTALYWYRQSLGQGLEFLIYFQGNSAPDKSGLPSDRFSAERTGGSVSTLTIQRTQQEDSAVYLCASGIATGQYEQYFGPGTRLTVT.

This clonotype was seen a few times. This chain uses TRBV6-6 with TRBJ2-2, with D possibly TRBD2 on 5 matching bases. Germline loops: CDR1 MNHNY, CDR2 SVGAGI (reference sequence). V lost 6 bases, J lost 6 bases, and 17 bases lay in between. The CDR3 is 15 residues long. CDR3 sequence: CASRAIATIPGELFF. In DNA form, the CDR3 reads TGTGCCAGCAGAGCTATAGCGACAATCCCCGGGGAGCTGTTTTTT.

The chain is built from TRBV6-5 and TRBJ2-7; TRBD2 matches at 7 bases. Trimming removed 8 bases from V and 0 bases from J; junction bases left unmatched: 22. The CDR3 consists of 19 residues. From germline, CDR1 is MNHEY and CDR2 SVGAGI. DNA of the CDR3: TGTGCCAGCCACACCAGGGCGGGGGAAGGCGCTAAGAGCTCCTACGAGCAGTACTTC. Amino acids: CASHTRAGEGAKSSYEQYF.

Concerning this clonotype itself: Germline is not matched at one junction end, which may reflect a read error. V and J are TRBV6-6 and TRBJ1-5; TRBD1 agrees at 10 bases. The germline V gene encodes CDR1 MNHNY and CDR2 SVGAGI (reference sequence). The length of the CDR3 is 15 residues. CDR3 nucleotide sequence: TGTACCAGCAGTTACGGGGGGACAGGGGACCAGCCCCAGCATTTT. It is translated as CTSSYGGTGDQPQHF.

In this sample, this clonotype turned up many times. The V and J genes are TRBV2 and TRBJ1-6, with TRBD1 matching 9 bases. V dropped 8 bases and J dropped 6; count of bases not matched to a gene: 8. This CDR3 contains 15 residues. Germline values: CDR1 SNHLY, CDR2 FYNNEI. For the CDR3, the DNA is TGTGCCAGCTTCGAGGGGACAGGGAGTAATTCACCCCTCCACTTT. Translation: CASFEGTGSNSPLHF. The whole variable domain, filled in from reference TRBV2 and TRBJ1-6, reads EPEVTQTPSHQVTQMGQEVILRCVPISNHLYFYWYRQILGQKVEFLVSFYNNEISEKSEIFDDQFSVERPDGSNFTLKIRSTKLEDSAMYFCASFEGTGSNSPLHFGNGTRLTVT.

The J gene is TRBJ1-1, the V gene TRBV10-3; D not certain. CDR1 is ENHRY, CDR2 SYGVKD, per germline. This CDR3 spans 13 amino acids. V lost 6 bases to trimming and J lost 5 bases, with 13 bases between them. DNA for the CDR3: TGTGCCATCAGGGATCCCTTGAGGACTGAAGCTTTCTTT. It translates to CAIRDPLRTEAFF.

This clonotype has a count of ten or more. This chain links TRBV25-1 with TRBJ1-6; 7 bases are shared with TRBD1. CDR1 and CDR2 from the germline V gene are MGHDK and SYGVNS. V gave up 6 bases and J gave up 9 bases; unmatched junction bases: 8. The CDR3 runs 14 residues. CDR3 in amino acids: CASRGDSDTSPLHF. CDR3 DNA: TGTGCCAGCAGGGGGGACAGTGATACTTCACCCCTCCACTTT.

There are many counts of this clonotype. This chain uses TRBV14 with TRBJ2-7; tentative D call: TRBD1 (6 bases). The CDR3 runs to 15 residues. CDR1 is SGHDN and CDR2 is FVKESK in the germline V gene. Trimming removed 2 bases at V and 3 bases at J, with 14 bases between. Here the CDR3 reads CASSQSHRVIYEQYF. The CDR3 bases are TGTGCCAGCAGCCAATCCCACAGGGTAATCTACGAGCAGTACTTC.

This chain links TRBV9 with TRBJ2-3; 9 bases align to TRBD2. The CDR3 totals 15 residues. V shed 4 bases and J 0 bases; nucleotides not matched to a gene: 3. Looked up from germline, CDR1 is SGDLS and CDR2 is YYNGEE. This chain's CDR3 is CASSRGGESTDTQYF. DNA for the CDR3: TGTGCCAGCAGCCGCGGGGGGGAGAGCACAGATACGCAGTATTTT.

The rearrangement uses TRBV5-6 and TRBJ1-1; 8 bases match TRBD1. V lost 4 bases to trimming and J lost 2 bases; unmatched junction nucleotides: 7. The CDR3 is 15 amino acids. Germline V gene sequence: CDR1 SGHDT, CDR2 YYEEEE. CDR3 nucleotides: TGTGCCAGCAGCACGATGACAGGGGATAACACTGAAGCTTTCTTT. It codes for CASSTMTGDNTEAFF.

DNA for the CDR3: TGCAGTTTAAAGGGGCCTTGGGAGACCCAGTACTTC. Translated, it gives CSLKGPWETQYF. V usage is TRBV20-1 and J usage is TRBJ2-5, with a possible D match to TRBD1 (5 bases). V was clipped by 8 bases and J by 5 bases, with 15 bases between them. CDR1 and CDR2 (germline): DFQATT, SNEGSKA (reference sequence). The CDR3 consists of 12 residues.

This clonotype has a single count. The chain couples TRBV5-1 to TRBJ1-1; possible D gene TRBD1, 5 bases. The V end lost 4 bases, the J end lost 4 bases, and 14 bases lay between the germline ends. Germline values: CDR1 SGHRS, CDR2 YFSETQ. This CDR3 is built from 14 residues. The CDR3 DNA reads TGCGCCAGCAGCGGAGGACAAACCGCCACTGAAGCTTTCTTT. Translated, it gives CASSGGQTATEAFF.

The table lists this clonotype with a few counts. The J gene is TRBJ2-5, the V gene TRBV7-2; D gene unclear. The CDR3 is 13 residues long. The V end was cut by 1 base, the J end by 4 bases, with 7 bases between. Germline V gene sequence: CDR1 SGHTA, CDR2 FQGNSA. CDR3 DNA: TGTGCCAGCAGCTTAGTCTATGGAGAGACCCAGTACTTC. Protein product: CASSLVYGETQYF.

This clonotype has at least ten counts. This sequence joins TRBV15 and TRBJ1-3; no clear D. V was trimmed by 0 bases and J by 6 bases, leaving 6 bases between them. CDR3 size: 13 residues. In germline, CDR1 is LNHNV, CDR2 YYDKDF (reference sequence). CDR3 residues: CATSRDRTNTIYF. CDR3 in DNA: TGTGCCACCAGCAGAGACCGAACAAACACCATATATTTT.

The chain carries TRBV7-8 and TRBJ2-7; 11 nucleotides align to TRBD1. The CDR3 spans 18 residues. V lost 1 base and J lost 4; bases outside the gene matches: 12. CDR1 and CDR2 (germline): SGHVS, FQNEAQ. The CDR3 nucleotides read TGTGCCAGCAGCTTAGGCTATACCGGGACAGGGGGGAGATACGAGCAGTACTTC. Its protein product is CASSLGYTGTGGRYEQYF. The complete variable domain, with remaining parts taken from reference TRBV7-8 and TRBJ2-7, reads GAGVSQSPRYKVAKRGQDVALRCDPISGHVSLFWYQQALGQGPEFLTYFQNEAQLDKSGLPSDRFFAERPEGSVSTLKIQRTQQEDSAVYLCASSLGYTGTGGRYEQYFGPGTRLTVT.

As regards this clonotype: Being one base from a much bigger clone, this may be a read error. CDR3: CASSRGHRETQYF. The DNA for the CDR3 is TGTGCCAGTAGTAGGGGACATCGGGAGACCCAGTACTTC. The gene calls are TRBV19 and TRBJ2-5; the D gene is possibly TRBD1 (6 bases). The CDR3 contains 13 residues. Germline CDR1 LNHDA, CDR2 SQIVND (reference sequence). Trimming removed 4 bases at V and 5 bases at J, with 11 bases between.

The chain uses TRBV7-6 and TRBJ1-5; weak D call: TRBD1 (5 bases). Germline values: CDR1 SGHVS, CDR2 FNYEAQ. Trimming left V 5 bases short and J 5 bases short, with 10 bases between. The CDR3 is made up of 13 amino acids. CDR3 nucleotides: TGTGCCAGCAGCCTACAGGCCCATCAGCCCCAGCATTTT. It is translated as CASSLQAHQPQHF.

V and J are TRBV27 and TRBJ1-2; D gene unclear. The germline CDR1 and CDR2 sequences are MNHEY and SMNVEV (reference sequence). Trimming removed 6 bases from V and 4 bases from J, with 12 bases in between. CDR3 length: 13 amino acids. This CDR3 is CASSSVFGYGYTF. The CDR3 nucleotides are TGTGCCAGCAGCTCGGTATTTGGCTATGGCTACACCTTC.